The rows below give T cell receptor beta chains drawn from one sample of a study of T cells in Graves' hyperthyroidism and ophthalmopathy. TCRdb redid the calling of the multiplex PCR reads with MiXCR, one entry per CDR3 protein. The profile shows a few hundred thousand distinct CDR3 sequences, about 14% of them singletons. Sequenced sample: blood. The receptors come from a woman aged 30 to 39 with Graves' hyperthyroidism that later progressed to Graves' ophthalmopathy. The conserved cysteine and the conserved F or W are not part of the CDR3 here. The D gene is left open where the match is weak.

V	D	J	CDR3
TRBV18	TRBD1	TRBJ2-7	ASSPLQGATEQY
TRBV7-7	TRBD1	TRBJ1-2	ASSSPTGQENGYT
TRBV9	TRBD2	TRBJ2-3	ASSVVGGGPDTQY
TRBV24-1	TRBD2	TRBJ2-3	AAGGGRAAGTDTQY
TRBV10-3	NA	TRBJ1-1	AIRDSHYTEAF
TRBV2	NA	TRBJ1-1	ASSEGQGEAF
TRBV4-3	NA	TRBJ2-5	ASSQDLGTGRGITQETRY
TRBV12-3/TRBV12-4	NA	TRBJ2-7	ASSLRQVTAEQY
TRBV12-3/TRBV12-4	TRBD2	TRBJ2-2	ASSLALAGGTGELF
TRBV20-1	TRBD2	TRBJ2-3	SADRDYGTDTQY
TRBV24-1	NA	TRBJ1-5	ATSDQRSHSNQPQH
TRBV24-1	TRBD1	TRBJ2-4	ATSDLRTGGGNIQY
TRBV6-1	NA	TRBJ2-5	ASSFRGGQETQY
TRBV14	NA	TRBJ2-3	ASSSFLGGAGTQY
TRBV5-6	TRBD1	TRBJ1-2	ASSLFLDRNYGYT
TRBV9	NA	TRBJ2-7	ASSKNSRGSYEQY
TRBV5-1	NA	TRBJ1-1	ASSLSRISNTEAF
TRBV20-1	TRBD2	TRBJ2-7	SASKFGGSLLYEQY
TRBV6-1	NA	TRBJ1-4	ASWASNEKLF
TRBV6-5	NA	TRBJ2-7	ASSYRPGAYEQY
TRBV12-3/TRBV12-4	NA	TRBJ2-5	ASSPGTLTY
TRBV14	TRBD1	TRBJ2-1	ASSLRTGVYNEQF
TRBV6-1	NA	TRBJ1-3	ASSYAPELGNTIY
TRBV27	NA	TRBJ1-1	ASSFGQGSMNTEAF
TRBV7-6	NA	TRBJ2-5	ASSQGTRWETQY
TRBV12-3/TRBV12-4	TRBD1	TRBJ2-7	ASSSQTGSDYEQY
TRBV29-1	NA	TRBJ2-1	SAVAESSYNEQF
TRBV6-2/TRBV6-3	TRBD2	TRBJ2-1	ASSYALAGGRNEQF
TRBV5-6	TRBD1	TRBJ1-5	ASSPQGAGQPQH
TRBV19	TRBD1	TRBJ1-1	ASSEGQGDLSEAF
TRBV30	NA	TRBJ1-5	AWSVQGRSPQH
TRBV6-1	TRBD2	TRBJ2-7	ASKETGWRLAGAYEQY
TRBV5-1	NA	TRBJ2-5	ASSLAVGVQETQY
TRBV11-3	NA	TRBJ1-1	ASSFEGIAEAF
TRBV3-1	TRBD2	TRBJ2-7	ASSPNRLAGPAY
TRBV7-8	NA	TRBJ2-1	ASSEGTPATRNEQF
TRBV20-1	TRBD2	TRBJ2-1	SASLAGDGGEQF
TRBV20-1	NA	TRBJ1-1	SARLQGTEAF
TRBV4-2	TRBD2	TRBJ2-1	ASSQVGLGGEQF
TRBV20-1	TRBD2	TRBJ2-1	SARDLSSTSGTLGNEQF
TRBV2	NA	TRBJ1-3	ASVAPTTGNTIY
TRBV7-2	TRBD1	TRBJ1-4	ASSHPVGQGNEKLF